This TCR beta chain was found in a study of blood T cells in healthy people across ages. Each sample gave at least 7 million isolated PBMCs. A second about 7 to 11 cycle PCR used barcoded and J-beta primers. TCRdb ran MiXCR on the 5' RACE reads and lists one entry per CDR3 protein. The sample contains 700,000 to 1,000,000 distinct CDR3 sequences, roughly 44% of which appear only once. CDR3 length: 14 amino acids. V dropped 0 bases and J dropped 6 bases, with 9 bases sitting between them. The germline V gene encodes CDR1 LGHNA and CDR2 YSLEER. This chain uses TRBV4-3 with TRBJ2-1, with D unresolved. Sequenced sample: blood. The origin of this receptor is a man in his sixties in good health. The CDR3 protein is CASSQDLVSNEQFF. CDR3 sequence (DNA): TGCGCCAGCAGCCAAGATCTTGTTTCCAATGAGCAGTTCTTC.